These 9 T cell receptor beta chains were sequenced from one sample in a study of ipilimumab plus nivolumab after autologous stem cell transplantation (dated by TCRdb to 2020 to 2023). Libraries were constructed by the immunoSEQ multiplex PCR assay. TCRdb retrieved this table from immuneACCESS and kept in-frame rearrangements only. Not all clones are present; in checked studies, unresolved V genes account for under half, and no reason is known for the remainder. The sample data list approximately 40,000 clones, and nearly 95% of these were observed just once. Over 0.85% of the sample goes to the ten largest clones. The input for sequencing was PBMCs, taken in a trial of ipilimumab plus nivolumab as post-transplant consolidation. The receptor source for this set is a male donor with multiple myeloma.

V gene TRBV2 combines with J gene TRBJ2-1, with 11 nucleotides matching TRBD1. The CDR3 has 15 residues. V dropped 3 bases and J dropped 9; count of bases not matched to a gene: 7. Germline CDR1 reads SNHLY; CDR2 reads FYNNEI. CDR3: CASSEFGQGAGEQFF. CDR3 bases: TGTGCCAGCAGTGAGTTCGGACAGGGGGCGGGTGAGCAGTTCTTC.

The rearrangement joins TRBV18 to TRBJ2-1, with 7 bases that match TRBD2. The J segment lost 2 bases and the V segment lost 0 bases, leaving 4 bases of the junction unmatched. This CDR3 is 16 amino acids long. Germline V CDR1 and CDR2: KGHSH, LQKENI. In DNA, the CDR3 is TGTGCCAGCTCACCACCCCTAGCGGCCACCTACAATGAGCAGTTCTTC. It encodes CASSPPLAATYNEQFF.

This clone was detected only a few times. V and J are TRBV7-9 and TRBJ1-5; D is unclear. Germline V gene sequence: CDR1 SEHNR, CDR2 FQNEAQ (reference sequence). This CDR3 comprises 15 residues. V was pared by 1 base and J by 6 bases, with 13 bases between. The CDR3 loop is CASSLGTDEGQPQHF. The CDR3 coding sequence is TGTGCCAGCAGCTTAGGGACCGATGAGGGTCAGCCCCAGCATTTT.

The table lists this clone with a count of one. The chain is built from TRBV16 and TRBJ1-1, with 8 nucleotides matching TRBD1. The V and J ends lost 4 bases and 5 bases, in that order; junction bases with no gene match: 6. From germline, CDR1 is KGHSY and CDR2 FQNENV. This CDR3 has 14 amino acids. CDR3 loop: CASSRTGGGTEAFF. Here the CDR3 DNA reads TGTGCCAGCAGCCGTACAGGGGGTGGAACTGAAGCTTTCTTT. The whole variable domain, remainder taken from reference TRBV16 and TRBJ1-1, is GEEVAQTPKHLVRGEGQKAKLYCAPIKGHSYVFWYQQVLKNEFKFLISFQNENVFDETGMPKERFSAKCLPNSPCSLEIQATKLEDSAVYFCASSRTGGGTEAFFGQGTRLTVV.

The rearrangement joins TRBV18 to TRBJ2-3; 13 nucleotides agree with TRBD2. Germline CDR1 reads KGHSH; CDR2 reads LQKENI. Germline trimming cut 4 bases from V and 2 bases from J; bases unmatched to any gene: 3. The length of the CDR3 is 16 residues. The CDR3 reads CASSLTSGRDTDTQYF. The DNA for the CDR3 is TGTGCCAGCTCACTTACTAGCGGGAGGGACACAGATACGCAGTATTTT.

The rearrangement links TRBV2 to TRBJ1-2, with 9 nucleotides matching TRBD1. Trimming removed 3 bases from V and 8 bases from J; junction bases left unmatched: 4. The CDR3 length is 13 residues. In germline, CDR1 is SNHLY, CDR2 FYNNEI. The CDR3 region is CASSDGTGFGYTF. CDR3 nucleotides: TGTGCCAGCAGTGACGGGACAGGGTTCGGCTACACCTTC.

J is TRBJ1-2 and V is TRBV2, with 12 bases identical to TRBD1. Germline V gene lookup returns CDR1 SNHLY and CDR2 FYNNEI. The J segment lost 7 bases and the V segment lost 8 bases, leaving 5 bases of the junction unmatched. This CDR3 spans 13 amino acids. CDR3 bases: TGTGCCAGCGGTGGGGGACAGGGGGCTGGCTACACCTTC. It is translated as CASGGGQGAGYTF.

This clone was recorded only once. The chain is built from TRBV14 and TRBJ2-5, with unresolved D. The V end lost 4 bases, the J end lost 3 bases, and 15 bases lay between the germline ends. Germline V gives CDR1 SGHDN, CDR2 FVKESK. This CDR3 spans 15 amino acids. CDR3 amino acids: CASSPAVTWKETQYF. The CDR3 DNA follows: TGTGCCAGCAGCCCGGCGGTCACGTGGAAAGAGACCCAGTACTTC.

V is TRBV14 and J is TRBJ1-1; weak D call: TRBD1 (5 bases). V shed 2 bases and J shed 1 base, with 11 bases lying between them. CDR3 length: 15 amino acids. The germline V gene encodes CDR1 SGHDN and CDR2 FVKESK. The CDR3, as DNA: TGTGCCAGCAGCCAACTATCTGGACAGAACACTGAAGCTTTCTTT. Translated: CASSQLSGQNTEAFF.